A single sample gave rise to the 8 T cell receptor beta chains below, sequenced in a study of blood T cell repertoires in COVID-19. Here immunoSEQ multiplex PCR was the method, and the copy in TCRdb shows in-frame clones only, minus some. Of about 150,000 clones in the sample, approximately 80% are singletons; the top ten hold roughly 7.2%. The sample taken for sequencing was peripheral blood. These receptors were taken from a woman between 45 and 65 years old in a cohort sampled during active or convalescent COVID-19.

V gene TRBV30 combines with J gene TRBJ1-6, with TRBD1 as a possible D gene (5 bases). The germline V gene encodes CDR1 GTSNPN and CDR2 SVGIG (reference sequence). This CDR3 is built from 14 residues. Trimming cost V 4 bases and J 6 bases, with 13 bases left between them. CDR3 coding DNA: TGTGCCTGGAAGCCCCGGGGGGTTAATTCACCCCTCCACTTT. Translation: CAWKPRGVNSPLHF.

The chain employs TRBV4-1 and TRBJ2-7; 8 bases match TRBD1. CDR3 length: 17 residues. Per the germline V gene, CDR1 is MGHRA and CDR2 is YSYEKL. Losses at the gene ends were 1 base for V and 5 bases for J; bases not matched to a gene: 13. This chain's CDR3 is CASSQAFGQGFIHEQYF. The CDR3 DNA sequence: TGCGCCAGCAGCCAAGCTTTCGGACAGGGTTTCATCCACGAGCAGTACTTC.

The chain combines TRBV5-4 with TRBJ1-1; no clear D gene. Germline V gene sequence: CDR1 SGHNT, CDR2 YYREEE (reference sequence). V was pared by 2 bases and J by 2 bases, with 10 bases between. CDR3 size: 14 residues. The DNA of the CDR3 is TGTGCCAGCAGCTTCGCCGATACAAACACTGAAGCTTTCTTT. Protein: CASSFADTNTEAFF.

This clone was recorded a few times. The V gene is TRBV4-2, the J gene TRBJ1-5; D may be TRBD1 (6 bases). Trimming stripped 6 bases from V and 5 bases from J, with 20 bases between. Germline V gene lookup returns CDR1 LGHNA and CDR2 YNFKEQ. CDR3 length equals 16 residues. CDR3 DNA sequence: TGTGCCAGCAGACAAACTGTGGACAGCTTACATCAGCCCCAGCATTTT. Translating gives CASRQTVDSLHQPQHF.

This chain links TRBV9 with TRBJ2-1, with 9 nucleotides matching TRBD2. CDR3 size: 16 residues. J gave up 7 bases and V 0 bases, and 8 bases lay outside the gene matches. Germline loops: CDR1 SGDLS, CDR2 YYNGEE. Here the CDR3 DNA reads TGTGCCAGCAGCGTAGTTTGGACTAGCGATCGGAATGAGCAGTTCTTC. It is translated as CASSVVWTSDRNEQFF.

The chain uses TRBV7-4 and TRBJ2-1; 14 bases match TRBD2. The J segment lost 10 bases and the V segment lost 5 bases, leaving 13 bases of the junction unmatched. Germline V lookup: CDR1 SGHVT, CDR2 SQSDAQ. The CDR3 length is 17 residues. Here the CDR3 reads CASSTTRTSGGPREQFF. The CDR3, as DNA: TGTGCCAGCAGCACGACAAGGACTAGCGGGGGGCCACGGGAGCAGTTCTTC. Using reference TRBV7-4 and TRBJ2-1 for the parts outside the CDR3, the full variable domain is GAGVSQSPRYKVAKRGRDVALRCDSISGHVTLYWYRQTLGQGSEVLTYSQSDAQRDKSGRPSGRFSAERPERSVSTLKIQRTEQGDSAVYLCASSTTRTSGGPREQFFGPGTRLTVL.

V usage is TRBV19 and J usage is TRBJ2-3, with D uncertain. This CDR3 comprises 16 residues. Germline CDR1 is LNHDA and CDR2 is SQIVND (reference sequence). V shed 6 bases and J shed 0 bases, with 16 bases lying between them. The CDR3 protein is CASSLRIEPSTDTQYF. CDR3 in DNA: TGTGCCAGTAGCCTCCGAATAGAGCCGAGCACAGATACGCAGTATTTT.

V is TRBV11-2 and J is TRBJ2-7; D not certain. The CDR3 consists of 13 residues. Germline V gives CDR1 SGHAT, CDR2 FQNNGV. Trimming took off 0 bases at V and 4 bases at J, with 7 bases between the two ends. The CDR3 nucleotides are TGTGCCAGCAGCTTAGACCCGGTTTACGAGCAGTACTTC. Residues: CASSLDPVYEQYF.